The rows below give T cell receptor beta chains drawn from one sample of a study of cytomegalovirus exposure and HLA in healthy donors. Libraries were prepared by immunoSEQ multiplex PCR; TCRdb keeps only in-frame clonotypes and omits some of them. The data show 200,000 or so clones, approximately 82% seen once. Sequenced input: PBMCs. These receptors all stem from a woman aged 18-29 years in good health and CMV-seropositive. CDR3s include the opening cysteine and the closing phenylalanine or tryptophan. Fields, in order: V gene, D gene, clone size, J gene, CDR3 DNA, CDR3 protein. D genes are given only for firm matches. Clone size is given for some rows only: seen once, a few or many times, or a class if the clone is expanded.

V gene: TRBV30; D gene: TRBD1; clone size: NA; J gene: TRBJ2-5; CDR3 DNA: TGTGCCTGGAGTGTCGGGACAGGGATGAGAGAGACCCAGTACTTC; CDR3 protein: CAWSVGTGMRETQYF
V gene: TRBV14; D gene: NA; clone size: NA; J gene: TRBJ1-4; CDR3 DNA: TGTGCCAGCAGGGGCATGGGGGACAAAGAAAAACTGTTTTTT; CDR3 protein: CASRGMGDKEKLFF
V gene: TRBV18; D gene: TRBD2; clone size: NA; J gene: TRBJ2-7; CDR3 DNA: TGTGCCAGCTCACCAGTGCTAGGGACTAGCGGATCCTACGAGCAGTACTTC; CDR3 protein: CASSPVLGTSGSYEQYF
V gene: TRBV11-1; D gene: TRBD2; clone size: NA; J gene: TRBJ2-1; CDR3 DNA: TGTGCCAGCAGCTTAGTAACGGGAGGTAGGAATGAGCAGTTCTTC; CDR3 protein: CASSLVTGGRNEQFF
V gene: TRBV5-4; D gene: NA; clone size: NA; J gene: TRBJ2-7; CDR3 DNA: TGTGCCAGCAGCTTGGGACTACCGAGCTCCTACGAGCAGTACTTC; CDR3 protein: CASSLGLPSSYEQYF
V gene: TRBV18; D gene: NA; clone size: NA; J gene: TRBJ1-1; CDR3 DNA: TGTGCCAGCTCCCCGCTTTGGGGACAGAACACTGAAGCTTTCTTT; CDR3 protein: CASSPLWGQNTEAFF
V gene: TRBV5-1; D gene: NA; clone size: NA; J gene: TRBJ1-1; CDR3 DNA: TGCGCCAGCAGCAAGGAGGCTGATAACACTGAAGCTTTCTTT; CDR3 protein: CASSKEADNTEAFF
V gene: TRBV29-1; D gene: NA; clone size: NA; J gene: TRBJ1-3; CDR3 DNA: TGCAGCGTTGAAGACCCCCGTCCGACAGGAAACACCATATATTTT; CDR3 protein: CSVEDPRPTGNTIYF
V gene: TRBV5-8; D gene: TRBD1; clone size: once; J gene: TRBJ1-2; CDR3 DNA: TGTGCCAGCAGCTTGATCCTCGGTGGGGACAGAATTTTAGGCTACACCTTC; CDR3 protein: CASSLILGGDRILGYTF
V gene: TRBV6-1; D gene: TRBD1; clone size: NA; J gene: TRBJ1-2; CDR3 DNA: TGTGCCAGCAGTGAACCGGGACAGGGGGTTCCAGGCTACACCTTC; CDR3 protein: CASSEPGQGVPGYTF
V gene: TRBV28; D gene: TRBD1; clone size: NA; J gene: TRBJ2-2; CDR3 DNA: TGTGCCAGCAGTTTAGGACAGGGACGGACCGGGGAGCTGTTTTTT; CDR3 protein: CASSLGQGRTGELFF
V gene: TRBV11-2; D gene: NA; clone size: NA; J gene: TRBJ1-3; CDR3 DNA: TGTGCCAGCAGCTTCAGGGGAGGGGACTCTGGAAACACCATATATTTT; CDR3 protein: CASSFRGGDSGNTIYF
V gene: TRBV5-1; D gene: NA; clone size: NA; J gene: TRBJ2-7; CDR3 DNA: TGCGCCAGCAGCTTGGACAGGGAACACGAGCAGTACTTC; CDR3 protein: CASSLDREHEQYF
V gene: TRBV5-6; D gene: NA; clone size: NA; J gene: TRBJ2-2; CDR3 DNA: TGTGCCAGCAGCTTGGTCTCAGGGTTAGCCGGGGAGCTGTTTTTT; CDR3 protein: CASSLVSGLAGELFF
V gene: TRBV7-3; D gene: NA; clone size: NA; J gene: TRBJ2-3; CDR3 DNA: TGTGCCAGCAGCCCCGGAGGGGGCACAGATACGCAGTATTTT; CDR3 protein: CASSPGGGTDTQYF
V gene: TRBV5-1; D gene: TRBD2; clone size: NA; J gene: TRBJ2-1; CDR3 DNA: TGCGCCAGCACCCACAATTGGACTAGTGTACGCGAGCAGTTCTTC; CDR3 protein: CASTHNWTSVREQFF
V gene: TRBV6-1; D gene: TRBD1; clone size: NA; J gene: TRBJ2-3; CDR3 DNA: TGTGCCAGCAGCCGGGGACAGGGGGCCTCAGATACGCAGTATTTT; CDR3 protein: CASSRGQGASDTQYF
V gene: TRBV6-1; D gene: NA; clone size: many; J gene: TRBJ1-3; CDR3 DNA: TGTGCCAGCAGTGAAGGCAGGGTTTTGAACACCATATATTTT; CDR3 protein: CASSEGRVLNTIYF
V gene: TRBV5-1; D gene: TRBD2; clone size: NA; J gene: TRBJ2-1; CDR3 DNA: TGCGCCAGCAGAGGAATGGGACTAGCGGGGGGGCAACGAGGGGTTCGAAGGAATGAGCAGTTCTTC; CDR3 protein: CASRGMGLAGGQRGVRRNEQFF
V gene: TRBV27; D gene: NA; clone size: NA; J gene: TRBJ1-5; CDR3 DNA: TGTGCCAGCAGGGCGGGGTGGGGGTATAGCAATCAGCCCCAGCATTTT; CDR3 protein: CASRAGWGYSNQPQHF
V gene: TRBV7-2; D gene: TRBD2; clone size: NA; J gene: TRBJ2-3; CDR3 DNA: TGTGCCAGCAGCTTACTAGCGGGGGTCGGGGCTAGCACAGATACGCAGTATTTT; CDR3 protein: CASSLLAGVGASTDTQYF
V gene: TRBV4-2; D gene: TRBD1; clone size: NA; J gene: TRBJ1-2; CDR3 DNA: TGTGCCAGCAGCGCTCGGACAGGGGGAAGCTATGGCTACACCTTC; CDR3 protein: CASSARTGGSYGYTF
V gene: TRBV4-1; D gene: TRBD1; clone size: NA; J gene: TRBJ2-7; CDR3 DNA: TGCGCCAGCAGCCAAGTAGTCGGGACAGGGGCGTACGAGCAGTACTTC; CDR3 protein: CASSQVVGTGAYEQYF
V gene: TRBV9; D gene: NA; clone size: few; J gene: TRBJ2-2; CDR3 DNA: TGTGCCAGCAGCGTAGGTTCGGGTACCGGGGAGCTGTTTTTT; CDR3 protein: CASSVGSGTGELFF
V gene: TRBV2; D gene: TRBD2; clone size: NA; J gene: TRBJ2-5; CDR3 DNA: TGTGCCAGCAATAGCGGGGGAGGACAAGAGACCCAGTACTTC; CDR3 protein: CASNSGGGQETQYF
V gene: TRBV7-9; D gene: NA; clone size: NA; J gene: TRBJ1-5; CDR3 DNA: TGTGCCAGCAGCTTACAGGGGAATCAGCCCCAGCATTTT; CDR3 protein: CASSLQGNQPQHF
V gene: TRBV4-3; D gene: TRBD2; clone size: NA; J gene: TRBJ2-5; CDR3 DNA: TGCGCCAGCAGCCAAGGAAATAGCGGGGGGGCGGAAACCCAGTACTTC; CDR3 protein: CASSQGNSGGAETQYF
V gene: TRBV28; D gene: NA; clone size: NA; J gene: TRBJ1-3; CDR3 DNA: TGTGCCAGCAGCTCCGATACAACAGGGCGGAGAAGGAACACCATATATTTT; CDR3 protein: CASSSDTTGRRRNTIYF
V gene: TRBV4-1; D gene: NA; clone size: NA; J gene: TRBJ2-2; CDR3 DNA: TGCGCCAGCAGCCAAGATTGGGGCTCCGGGGAGCTGTTTTTT; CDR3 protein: CASSQDWGSGELFF
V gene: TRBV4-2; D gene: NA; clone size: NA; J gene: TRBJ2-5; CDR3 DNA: TGTGCCAGCAGCCTCAACTGGAGCGGCCAAGAGACCCAGTACTTC; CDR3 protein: CASSLNWSGQETQYF
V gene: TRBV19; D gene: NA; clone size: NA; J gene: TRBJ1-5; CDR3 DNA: TGTGCCAGTAGTAACTACAATCAGCCCCAGCATTTT; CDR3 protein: CASSNYNQPQHF
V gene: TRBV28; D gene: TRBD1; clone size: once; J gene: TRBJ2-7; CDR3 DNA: TGTGCCAGCGGGCACCGGACAGGGTTTTTTTACGAGCAGTACTTC; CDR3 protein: CASGHRTGFFYEQYF
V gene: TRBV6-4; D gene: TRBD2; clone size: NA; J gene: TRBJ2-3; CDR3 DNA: TGTGCCAGCAGTGTGGATAGCGGGGGCACAGATACGCAGTATTTT; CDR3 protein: CASSVDSGGTDTQYF
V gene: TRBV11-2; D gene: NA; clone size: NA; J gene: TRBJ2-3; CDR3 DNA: TGTGCCAGCAGCTTAGTATCCGGGACTAGCACAGATACGCAGTATTTT; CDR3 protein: CASSLVSGTSTDTQYF
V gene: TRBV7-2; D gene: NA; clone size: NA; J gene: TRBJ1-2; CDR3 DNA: TGTGCCAGCAGCTTAAGGTTGAGTGGGCGCGGGAACTATGGCTACACCTTC; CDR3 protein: CASSLRLSGRGNYGYTF
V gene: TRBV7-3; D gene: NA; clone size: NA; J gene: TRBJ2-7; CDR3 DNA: TGTGCCAGCAGCCCTTGGGCAGGGGTCGAGCAGTACTTC; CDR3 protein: CASSPWAGVEQYF
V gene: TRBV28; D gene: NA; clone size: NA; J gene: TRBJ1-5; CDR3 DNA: TGTGCCAGCAGTTTGGGGGGTGTGGAACAGCCCCAGCATTTT; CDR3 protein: CASSLGGVEQPQHF